This paragraph reports one T cell receptor (beta chain). The data derive from a study of identifying expanded T cells in peripheral blood. The length of the CDR3 is 14 residues. CDR1 MDHEN and CDR2 SYDVKM come from the germline V gene. Trimming cost V 7 bases and J 2 bases, with 15 bases left between them. Only in-frame clones appear in the TCRdb table, and some are missing; sequencing was by immunoSEQ multiplex PCR. The sample consists of about 110,000 clones, about 89% of them appearing once. Collection occurred without any documented infections or immune events in donors. The chain is built from TRBV28 and TRBJ2-7; D is unresolved. This TCR came from a person between 18 and 75 years old in good health. The sequenced material came from blood. As DNA, the CDR3 is TGTGCCAGCACCTCAGCAGAGAGGACCTACGAGCAGTACTTC. This translates into CASTSAERTYEQYF.